This T cell receptor beta chain is drawn from a study of TIL therapy for anti-PD-1-resistant metastatic lung cancer. On the study more broadly: Median tumor mutation burden was approximately 1.5 mutations per megabase.

Germline values: CDR1 KGHSH, CDR2 LQKENI. Trimming shortened V by 3 bases and J by 4 bases, and 4 bases separated the two germline ends. The CDR3 covers 13 residues. Regarding the study as a whole: The baseline peripheral repertoire was partially replaced by infused TIL clonotypes that later decayed.

Only one count was recorded for this clone. The antigen is undetermined. Time point noted: pre-treatment sample, taken before nivolumab and TIL therapy. Stage 4 NSCLC adults joined between 2017 and January 2020. The immunoSEQ assay was v3. Sequencing depth was approximately 2 million read pairs for survey level, roughly 4.5-6 million for deep. Here immunoSEQ multiplex PCR was the method, and the copy in TCRdb shows in-frame clones only, minus some. The sample lists more than 55,000 clones, 55% to 75% occurring once. The chain couples TRBV18 to TRBJ2-6; D not certain. The receptor comes from a person between 30 and 79 years old with non-small cell lung cancer. Sample: blood, taken at baseline. The CDR3 DNA sequence: TGTGCCAGCTCACCGGGAGGGGCCAACGTCCTGACTTTC. It codes for CASSPGGANVLTF.